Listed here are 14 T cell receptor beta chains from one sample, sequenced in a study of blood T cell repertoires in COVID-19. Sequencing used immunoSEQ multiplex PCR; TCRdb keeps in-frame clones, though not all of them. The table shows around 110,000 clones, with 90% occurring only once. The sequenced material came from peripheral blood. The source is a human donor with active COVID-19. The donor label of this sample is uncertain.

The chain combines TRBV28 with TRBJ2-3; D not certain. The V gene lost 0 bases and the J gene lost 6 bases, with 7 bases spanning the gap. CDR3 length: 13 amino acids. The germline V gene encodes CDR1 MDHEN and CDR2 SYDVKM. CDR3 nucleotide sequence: TGTGCCAGCAGTTTATGGGAGTCCGATACGCAGTATTTT. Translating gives CASSLWESDTQYF.

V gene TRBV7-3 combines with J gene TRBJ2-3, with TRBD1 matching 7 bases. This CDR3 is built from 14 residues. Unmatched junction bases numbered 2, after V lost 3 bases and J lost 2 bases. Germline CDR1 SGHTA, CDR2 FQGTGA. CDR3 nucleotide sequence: TGTGCCAGCAGCTTCGACAGGGTCACAGATACGCAGTATTTT. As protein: CASSFDRVTDTQYF.

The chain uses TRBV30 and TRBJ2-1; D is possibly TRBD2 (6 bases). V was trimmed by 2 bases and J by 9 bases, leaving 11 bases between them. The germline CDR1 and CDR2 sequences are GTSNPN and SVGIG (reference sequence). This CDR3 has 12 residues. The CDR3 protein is CAWSHMGGEQFF. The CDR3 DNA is TGTGCCTGGAGTCATATGGGAGGTGAGCAGTTCTTC.

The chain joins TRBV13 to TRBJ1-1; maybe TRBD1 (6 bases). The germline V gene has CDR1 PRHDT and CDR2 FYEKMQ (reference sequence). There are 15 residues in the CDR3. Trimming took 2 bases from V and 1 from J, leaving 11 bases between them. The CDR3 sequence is CASSLRQDTNTEAFF. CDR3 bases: TGTGCCAGCAGCTTAAGACAGGACACGAACACTGAAGCTTTCTTT.

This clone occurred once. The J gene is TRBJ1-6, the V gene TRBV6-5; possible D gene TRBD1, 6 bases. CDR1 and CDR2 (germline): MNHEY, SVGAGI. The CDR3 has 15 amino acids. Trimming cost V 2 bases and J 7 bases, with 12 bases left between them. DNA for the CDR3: TGTGCCAGCAGTTACACTAGGGGGTGGAATTCACCCCTCCACTTT. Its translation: CASSYTRGWNSPLHF.

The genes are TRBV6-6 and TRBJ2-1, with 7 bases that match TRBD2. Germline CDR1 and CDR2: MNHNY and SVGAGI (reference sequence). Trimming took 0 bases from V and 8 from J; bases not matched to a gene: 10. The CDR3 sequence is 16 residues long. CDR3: CASSYSNTRGGDEQFF. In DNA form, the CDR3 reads TGTGCCAGCAGTTACTCGAATACTCGGGGAGGGGATGAGCAGTTCTTC.

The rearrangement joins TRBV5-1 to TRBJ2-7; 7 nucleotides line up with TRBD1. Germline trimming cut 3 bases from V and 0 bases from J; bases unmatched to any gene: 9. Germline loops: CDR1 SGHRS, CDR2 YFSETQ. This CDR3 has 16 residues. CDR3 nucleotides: TGCGCCAGCAGCTGGGGTCCAGGGGGATCCTCCTACGAGCAGTACTTC. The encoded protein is CASSWGPGGSSYEQYF.

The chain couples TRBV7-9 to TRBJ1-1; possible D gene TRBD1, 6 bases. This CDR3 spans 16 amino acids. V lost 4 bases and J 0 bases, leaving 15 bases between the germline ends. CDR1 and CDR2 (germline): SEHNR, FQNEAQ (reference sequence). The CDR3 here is CASSSTSQGMNTEAFF. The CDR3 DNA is TGTGCCAGCAGCTCTACCTCACAGGGAATGAACACTGAAGCTTTCTTT.

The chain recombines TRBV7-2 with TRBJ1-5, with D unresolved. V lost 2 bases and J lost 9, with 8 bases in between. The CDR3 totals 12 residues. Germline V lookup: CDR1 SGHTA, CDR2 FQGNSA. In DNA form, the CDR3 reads TGTGCCAGCAGCTTATCGGGGTGGCCCCAGCATTTT. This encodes CASSLSGWPQHF.

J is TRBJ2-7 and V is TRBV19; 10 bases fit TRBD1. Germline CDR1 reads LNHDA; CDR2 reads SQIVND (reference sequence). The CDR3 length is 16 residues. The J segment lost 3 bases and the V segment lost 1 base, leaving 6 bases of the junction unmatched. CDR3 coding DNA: TGTGCCAGTAGTATAGTGGCGGGACAGGGGAACTACGAGCAGTACTTC. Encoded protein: CASSIVAGQGNYEQYF.

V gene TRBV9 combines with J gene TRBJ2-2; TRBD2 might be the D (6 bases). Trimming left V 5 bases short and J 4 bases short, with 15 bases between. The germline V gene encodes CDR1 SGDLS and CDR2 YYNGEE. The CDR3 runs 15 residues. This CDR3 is CASRSGLASTGELFF. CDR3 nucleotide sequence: TGTGCCAGCAGGTCGGGGCTAGCGAGCACCGGGGAGCTGTTTTTT.

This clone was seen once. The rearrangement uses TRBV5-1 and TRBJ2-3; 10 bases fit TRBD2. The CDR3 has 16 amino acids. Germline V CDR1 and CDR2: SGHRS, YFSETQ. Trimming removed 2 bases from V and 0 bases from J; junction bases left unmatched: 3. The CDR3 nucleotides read TGCGCCAGCAGCTTTAGCGGGGGGACTAGCACAGATACGCAGTATTTT. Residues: CASSFSGGTSTDTQYF.

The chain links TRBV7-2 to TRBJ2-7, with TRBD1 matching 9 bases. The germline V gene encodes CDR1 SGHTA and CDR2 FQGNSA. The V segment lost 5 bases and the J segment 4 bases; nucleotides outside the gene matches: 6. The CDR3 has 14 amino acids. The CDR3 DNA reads TGTGCCAGCAGCGCCCGGACAGGGGATTACGAGCAGTACTTC. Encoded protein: CASSARTGDYEQYF. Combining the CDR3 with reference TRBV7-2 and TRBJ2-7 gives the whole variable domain GAGVSQSPSNKVTEKGKDVELRCDPISGHTALYWYRQSLGQGLEFLIYFQGNSAPDKSGLPSDRFSAERTGGSVSTLTIQRTQQEDSAVYLCASSARTGDYEQYFGPGTRLTVT.

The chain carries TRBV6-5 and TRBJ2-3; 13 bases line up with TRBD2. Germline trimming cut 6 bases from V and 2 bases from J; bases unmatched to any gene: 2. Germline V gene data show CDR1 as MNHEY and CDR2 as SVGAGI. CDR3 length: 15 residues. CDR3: CASRTSGGYTDTQYF. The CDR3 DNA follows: TGTGCCAGCAGGACTAGCGGGGGGTACACAGATACGCAGTATTTT.